The clone carrying this TCR beta chain showed up just once. Its target is unknown. The junction departs from germline at one end; a sequencing error may be responsible. Alongside a J-beta primer mix, a sample-barcoded 5' primer served in a second PCR lasting about 6 to 12 cycles. MiXCR was run by TCRdb on the 5' RACE reads, yielding one entry per CDR3 protein. The sample has roughly 1.4 million distinct CDR3 sequences, approximately 63% seen once; the top ten hold roughly 6.3%. Each donor's blood draw was roughly 10 milliliters of peripheral blood. This CDR3 comprises 17 residues. Per the germline V gene, CDR1 is MNHNS and CDR2 is SASEGT. This sample is part of a study of blood T cells in healthy people across ages. Study details: The capture of about one barcoded beta molecule per two T cells was achieved by template switching.

Regarding the study as a whole: The donors' CMV status was not determined, possibly confounding changes in expanded clonotypes.

Sequencing input: blood. This receptor was identified in a young man in good health. V gene TRBV6-1 combines with J gene TRBJ1-5, with D possibly TRBD1 on 6 matching bases. The CDR3 loop reads CAGSPMGGAYSNQPQHF. Here the CDR3 DNA reads TGTGCCGGCAGCCCAATGGGGGGCGCGTATAGCAATCAGCCCCAGCATTTT.